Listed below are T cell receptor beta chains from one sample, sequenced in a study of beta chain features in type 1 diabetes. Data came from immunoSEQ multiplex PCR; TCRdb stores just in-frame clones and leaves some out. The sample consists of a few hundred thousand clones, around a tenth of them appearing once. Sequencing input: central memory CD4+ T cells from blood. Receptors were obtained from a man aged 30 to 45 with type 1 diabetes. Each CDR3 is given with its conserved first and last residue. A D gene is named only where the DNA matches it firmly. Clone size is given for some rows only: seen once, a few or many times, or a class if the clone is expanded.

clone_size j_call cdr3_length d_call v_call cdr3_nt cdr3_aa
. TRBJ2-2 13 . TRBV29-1 TGCAGCGTTGACCGGGGGCAGGCCGGGGAGCTGTTTTTT CSVDRGQAGELFF
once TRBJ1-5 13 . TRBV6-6 TGTGCCAGCAGTCAAGGGAGCAATCAGCCCCAGCATTTT CASSQGSNQPQHF
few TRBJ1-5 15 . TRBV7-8 TGTGCCAGCAGCTTAGAATCCGGAATCAATCAGCCCCAGCATTTT CASSLESGINQPQHF
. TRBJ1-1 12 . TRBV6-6 TGTGCCAGCATCGGTGGTTACACTGAAGCTTTCTTT CASIGGYTEAFF
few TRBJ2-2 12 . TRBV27 TGTGCCAGCAGTTGGATAGTGGGGGAGCTGTTTTTT CASSWIVGELFF
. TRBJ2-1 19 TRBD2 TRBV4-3 TGCGCCAGCAGCCAAGAGGTGGGGCTGAGCGGGAGATTTATTTATGAGCAGTTCTTC CASSQEVGLSGRFIYEQFF
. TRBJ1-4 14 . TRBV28 TGTGCCAGCTTCACCCCAGGCCGTAATGAAAAACTGTTTTTT CASFTPGRNEKLFF
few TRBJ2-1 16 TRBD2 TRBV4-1 TGTGCCAGCAGCCAGCGGGAAGGAGGGTTGGCAAGGGAGCAGTTCTTC CASSQREGGLAREQFF
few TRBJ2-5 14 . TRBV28 TGTGCCAGCAGTAGCGGTGGGGGAGAAGAGACCCAGTACTTC CASSSGGGEETQYF
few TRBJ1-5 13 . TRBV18 TGTGCCAGCTCACCTGGAGAGTATCAGCCCCAGCATTTT CASSPGEYQPQHF
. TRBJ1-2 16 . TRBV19 TGTGCCAGTAGTATATGGGGTGTGGGGGACGGCTATGGCTACACCTTC CASSIWGVGDGYGYTF
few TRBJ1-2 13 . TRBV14 TGTGCCAATGGGAACTCGGACAGCTATGGCTACACCTTC CANGNSDSYGYTF
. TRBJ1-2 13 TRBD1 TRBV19 TGTGCCAGTAGGGGACAGGAGATCTATGGCTACACCTTC CASRGQEIYGYTF